The 6 T cell receptor beta chains below come from one sample, sequenced in a study of shared clonotypes between healthy human individuals. The repertoire was sequenced with immunoSEQ multiplex PCR; TCRdb's copy has only in-frame clones and lacks some. Of about 680,000 clones in the sample, around 92% are singletons; the top ten hold 24%. The naive CD8 population came from CD45RO-negative cells selected for CCR7, without terminally differentiated effector memory CD45RA+ cells. Input material: naive CD8+ T cells sorted from blood. The receptor source for this set is a man aged 25 to 45 in good health.

V is TRBV28 and J is TRBJ2-7, with D possibly being TRBD1 or TRBD2 (5 bases each). V gave up 4 bases and J gave up 0 bases, with 13 bases separating them. The CDR3 has 15 amino acids. CDR1 and CDR2 from the germline V gene are MDHEN and SYDVKM. CDR3 region: CASSSLGTNSYEQYF. The CDR3 bases are TGTGCCAGCAGTTCCTTAGGGACCAACTCCTACGAGCAGTACTTC.

The rearrangement joins TRBV7-6 to TRBJ2-7; 7 positions match TRBD1. The CDR3 loop spans 14 amino acids. With V trimmed by 4 bases and J by 4 bases, 7 bases remained unmatched. Germline V gene data show CDR1 as SGHVS and CDR2 as FNYEAQ. The CDR3 DNA reads as TGTGCCAGCAGCTCCCGACAGGGATTTTACGAGCAGTACTTC. This encodes CASSSRQGFYEQYF.

This sequence joins TRBV2 and TRBJ2-3, with 10 bases aligning to TRBD2. The CDR3 has 20 amino acids. V gave up 9 bases and J gave up 1 base; unmatched junction bases: 22. The germline CDR1 and CDR2 sequences are SNHLY and FYNNEI. CDR3 region: CARRSWKREGQSRGTDTQYF. In DNA, the CDR3 is TGTGCCAGAAGGTCTTGGAAGCGGGAGGGCCAGAGTAGGGGCACAGATACGCAGTATTTT.

The table lists this clone with a count of one. The rearrangement links TRBV28 to TRBJ2-5, with D tentatively TRBD1 or TRBD2 (5 bases each). Trimming took 5 bases from V and 2 from J, leaving 18 bases between them. The CDR3 runs to 16 residues. Per germline, CDR1 MDHEN and CDR2 SYDVKM. The CDR3 bases are TGTGCCAGCAGTCCCTACCACCGGGACCTACAAGAGACCCAGTACTTC. The encoded protein is CASSPYHRDLQETQYF.

This sequence joins TRBV9 and TRBJ2-3, with D perhaps TRBD1 or TRBD2 (7 bases each). With 6 bases removed from V and 1 base from J, the gap between germline ends came to 15 bases. The germline V gene encodes CDR1 SGDLS and CDR2 YYNGEE. This CDR3 has 15 residues. The CDR3 sequence is CASNQGGTRTDTQYF. The CDR3 region has the DNA TGTGCCAGCAACCAGGGGGGGACCCGCACAGATACGCAGTATTTT.

This clone was seen once. The V call is TRBV4-1, the J call TRBJ2-7; the D is unclear. The germline V gene has CDR1 MGHRA and CDR2 YSYEKL. Trimming removed 0 bases from V and 0 bases from J, with 6 bases in between. This CDR3 spans 14 amino acids. Written as DNA, the CDR3 is TGCGCCAGCAGCCAAGAGGATAGCTCCTACGAGCAGTACTTC. It codes for CASSQEDSSYEQYF.